One and the same sample provided the 12 T cell receptor beta chains below, sequenced in a study of EBV T-cell therapy then PD-1 blockade in nasopharyngeal carcinoma. Treatment: AdE1-LMPpoly-expanded autologous EBV-specific T-cell therapy followed by anti-PD-1 nivolumab. These receptors' targets are unknown. The table came from immunoSEQ multiplex PCR; TCRdb's copy has only in-frame clones and leaves some out. The table shows about 23,000 clones, with approximately 80% occurring only once. Material: CD8+ T cells from blood, obtained at approximately day 60 from a patient whose treatment included autologous EBV-specific T cells and nivolumab. These receptors were taken from a man aged 40-55 years with nasopharyngeal carcinoma.

CDR3 in amino acids: CASSNRRLGDNEQFF. Here the CDR3 DNA reads TGTGCCAGCAGTAACCGCAGATTGGGGGACAATGAGCAGTTCTTC. The chain is built from TRBV6-2 or TRBV6-3 and TRBJ2-1; the D call may be TRBD1 or TRBD2 (5 bases each). The CDR3 has 15 amino acids. The V gene lost 5 bases and the J gene lost 5 bases, with 16 bases spanning the gap. Germline CDR1 is MNHEY and CDR2 is SVGEGT.

The chain carries TRBV27 and TRBJ2-7, with D maybe TRBD2 (6 bases). Deletions cut 5 bases from V and 0 bases from J, with 11 bases between. The V gene's germline CDR1 is MNHEY and CDR2 SMNVEV (reference sequence). CDR3 length: 14 residues. This CDR3 reads CASSPGGVSYEQYF. The CDR3 DNA follows: TGTGCCAGCAGTCCCGGAGGGGTCTCCTACGAGCAGTACTTC.

The V gene is TRBV6-5, the J gene TRBJ2-7, with D possibly TRBD2 on 6 matching bases. Germline V gene lookup returns CDR1 MNHEY and CDR2 SVGAGI. Trimming took 3 bases from V and 0 from J, leaving 9 bases between them. The CDR3 is 14 amino acids. The CDR3 DNA reads as TGTGCCAGCAGTTATGGTAGCGGCTCCTACGAGCAGTACTTC. Translation gives CASSYGSGSYEQYF.

V gene TRBV7-2 combines with J gene TRBJ1-1, with TRBD1 matching over 11 bases. Germline trimming cut 5 bases from V and 4 bases from J; bases unmatched to any gene: 9. CDR1 is SGHTA and CDR2 is FQGNSA in the germline V gene. The CDR3 runs to 16 residues. The CDR3 DNA reads TGTGCCAGCAGCCAGAGGACAGGGGGCTGGGGCACTGAAGCTTTCTTT. Translating gives CASSQRTGGWGTEAFF.

The chain recombines TRBV3-1 (or the pseudogene TRBV3-2) with TRBJ2-2; TRBD1 is a possible D gene (6 bases). Germline CDR1 LGHDT, CDR2 YNNKEL (reference sequence). Trimming stripped 0 bases from V and 5 bases from J, with 13 bases between. This CDR3 spans 16 amino acids. This CDR3 reads CASSQDPGEVTGELFF. DNA of the CDR3: TGTGCCAGCAGCCAAGATCCAGGGGAAGTTACCGGGGAGCTGTTTTTT.

The rearrangement uses TRBV6-5 and TRBJ2-3; a possible D gene is TRBD1 (5 bases). V was pared by 2 bases and J by 11 bases, with 11 bases between. Germline values: CDR1 MNHEY, CDR2 SVGAGI. This CDR3 comprises 12 residues. Written as DNA, the CDR3 is TGTGCCAGCAGTTACCAGGGTTGGATGCAGTATTTT. Translated: CASSYQGWMQYF.

The CDR3 bases are TGTGCCAGCAGCTTAGCGCCGGGGGCGAACACTGAAGCTTTCTTT. Translated, it gives CASSLAPGANTEAFF. J is TRBJ1-1 and V is TRBV7-2; possible D gene TRBD1, 6 bases. Germline V gene sequence: CDR1 SGHTA, CDR2 FQGNSA. This CDR3 contains 15 residues. V shed 0 bases and J shed 1 base, with 9 bases lying between them.

V gene TRBV7-8 combines with J gene TRBJ2-5; no firm D call. Germline lookup yields CDR1 SGHVS and CDR2 FQNEAQ. V lost 5 bases and J lost 6, with 10 bases in between. The CDR3 has 12 amino acids. CDR3 nucleotides: TGTGCCAGCAGCCTGGATCGGCAGACCCAGTACTTC. Amino acids: CASSLDRQTQYF.

This rearrangement joins TRBV27 to TRBJ2-1, with TRBD1 matching 10 bases. The V gene's germline CDR1 is MNHEY and CDR2 SMNVEV (reference sequence). V trimming: 6 bases; J trimming: 4 bases; junction bases outside the gene matches: 6. The CDR3 is 15 residues long. The DNA of the CDR3 is TGTGCCAGCAGCCTGACAGGGGGCGCGTACAATGAGCAGTTCTTC. It encodes CASSLTGGAYNEQFF.

This sequence joins TRBV27 and TRBJ1-4; 7 bases are a match to TRBD1. Germline V gene sequence: CDR1 MNHEY, CDR2 SMNVEV (reference sequence). The CDR3 length is 14 residues. After removal of 6 bases from V and 6 bases from J, the junction contained 7 bases not matched to a gene. CDR3 bases: TGTGCCAGCAGACACACAGGGGTTTATGAAAAACTGTTTTTT. It encodes CASRHTGVYEKLFF.

The chain employs TRBV7-3 and TRBJ1-6, with 7 bases lining up with TRBD1. The length of the CDR3 is 16 residues. Germline CDR1 reads SGHTA; CDR2 reads FQGTGA. V gave up 3 bases and J gave up 0 bases; unmatched junction bases: 2. In nucleotides, the CDR3 is TGTGCCAGCAGCTTGACAGGGAGCTCCTATAATTCACCCCTCCACTTT. Its translation is CASSLTGSSYNSPLHF.

This chain uses TRBV18 with TRBJ1-4; 9 bases map to TRBD1. CDR1 KGHSH and CDR2 LQKENI come from the germline V gene. The CDR3 consists of 16 residues. Trimming removed 3 bases from V and 5 bases from J; junction bases left unmatched: 7. This CDR3 reads CASSPLPGQGNEKLFF. In DNA, the CDR3 is TGTGCCAGCTCACCCTTGCCAGGACAGGGGAATGAAAAACTGTTTTTT.